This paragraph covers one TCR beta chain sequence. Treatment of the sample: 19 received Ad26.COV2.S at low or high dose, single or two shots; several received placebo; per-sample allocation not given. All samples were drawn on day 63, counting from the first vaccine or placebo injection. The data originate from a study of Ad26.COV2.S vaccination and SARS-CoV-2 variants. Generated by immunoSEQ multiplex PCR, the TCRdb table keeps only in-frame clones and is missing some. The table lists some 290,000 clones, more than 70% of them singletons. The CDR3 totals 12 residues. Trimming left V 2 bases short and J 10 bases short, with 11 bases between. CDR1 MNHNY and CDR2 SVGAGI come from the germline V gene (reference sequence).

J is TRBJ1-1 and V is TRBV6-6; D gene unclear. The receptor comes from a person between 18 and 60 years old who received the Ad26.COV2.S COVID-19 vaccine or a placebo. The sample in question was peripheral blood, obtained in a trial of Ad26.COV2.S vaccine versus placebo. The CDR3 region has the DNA TGTGCCAGCAGTTACCACGGGGATCGAGCTTTCTTT. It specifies CASSYHGDRAFF.